This T cell receptor (beta chain) is drawn from a study of post-analysis software for immune sequencing data. This clonotype occurred a few times. Its target is not known. Tagging with unique molecular identifiers was a feature of the TCR beta cDNA libraries. TCRdb itself ran the PCR reads through MiXCR, one entry per CDR3 protein. The table lists about 400,000 distinct CDR3 sequences, roughly 36% of them singletons, with 13% in the top ten. V dropped 4 bases and J dropped 3 bases, with 13 bases sitting between them. This CDR3 has 15 residues. Per the germline V gene, CDR1 is MGHRA and CDR2 is YSYEKL. General observations from the study: Same-batch preparations were strongly co-clustered by F measure. In patients, 4 to 6 TRBV segments were more frequent than in controls, with TRBV5-6, TRBV5-1 and TRBV20-1 among them.

This chain uses TRBV4-1 with TRBJ1-5; weak D call: TRBD1 (5 bases). This TCR was recovered from a girl between 10 and 17 years old with multiple sclerosis. The specimen was blood. CDR3 coding DNA: TGCGCCAGCAGCCCGACGGGGACGGACAATCAGCCCCAGCATTTT. This gives the protein CASSPTGTDNQPQHF.